These T cell receptor beta chains were read from a single sample in a study of blood T cell repertoires in COVID-19. Method: immunoSEQ multiplex PCR; TCRdb's copy keeps in-frame clones and lacks some. Found here are approximately 88,000 clones, roughly 87% of them singletons; the top ten hold around 14%. The sequenced sample was peripheral blood. The receptors stem from a male donor with acute or convalescent COVID-19. Each CDR3 is given with its conserved first and last residue. The D gene is left open where the match is weak. Clone size appears in some rows only: once, few, many, or a class for an expanded clone.

.,once,TRBV19,TRBJ1-2,TGTGCCAGTAGTTACTCGGGGGGCGACTATGGCTACACCTTC,CASSYSGGDYGYTF
.,.,TRBV19,TRBJ1-5,TGTGCCTGCCACCCTGAGTCGGACACTTACAATCAGCCCCAGCATTTT,CACHPESDTYNQPQHF
TRBD2,.,TRBV3-1/TRBV3-2,TRBJ2-1,TGTGCCAGCAGCCAAGATCTCCCCCTAGCGGGGGATAATGAGCAGTTCTTC,CASSQDLPLAGDNEQFF
.,.,TRBV7-6,TRBJ1-3,TGTGCCAGCAGCCACGGACAACTCTCTGGCAACACCATATATTTT,CASSHGQLSGNTIYF
.,.,TRBV25-1,TRBJ2-3,TGTGCCAGCAGTGAGGCCCCAACAGATACGCAGTATTTT,CASSEAPTDTQYF
TRBD1,once,TRBV2,TRBJ1-1,TGTGCCAGCAGTTTGGACAGGGGCGTCACTGAAGCTTTCTTT,CASSLDRGVTEAFF
.,.,TRBV6-2/TRBV6-3,TRBJ1-5,TGTGCCAGCAGCGATCGAGGTGGGGACTGGCAGCCCCAGCATTTT,CASSDRGGDWQPQHF
.,.,TRBV6-1,TRBJ1-5,TGTGCCAGCAGTGAGGCCCAGTATAATCAGCCCCAGCATTTT,CASSEAQYNQPQHF
TRBD1,.,TRBV6-1,TRBJ2-1,TGTGCCAGCAGTGAAGCCCTACAGGGGTGGAATGAGCAGTTCTTC,CASSEALQGWNEQFF
.,once,TRBV5-1,TRBJ2-1,TGCGCCAGCAGCTTGGGGCTAGATTACAATGAGCAGTTCTTC,CASSLGLDYNEQFF
TRBD1,.,TRBV6-5,TRBJ1-4,TGTGCCAGCAGCGGGACAGGGGATAATGAAAAACTGTTTTTT,CASSGTGDNEKLFF
.,.,TRBV10-3,TRBJ2-7,TGTGCCATCAGTGAGTCGGACGGGACCTACGAGCAGTACTTC,CAISESDGTYEQYF
.,once,TRBV15,TRBJ1-2,TGTGCCACCAGCAGAGATCGTTCCGAGGCGGGGACCGGCTGGGGCTACACCTTC,CATSRDRSEAGTGWGYTF
.,.,TRBV3-1/TRBV3-2,TRBJ2-3,TGTGCCAGCAGCCAAGGGTCGCTATACACAGATACGCAGTATTTT,CASSQGSLYTDTQYF
TRBD1,.,TRBV30,TRBJ1-6,TGTGCCTGGACTGGACAGGGAAATTCACCCCTCCACTTT,CAWTGQGNSPLHF
TRBD1,.,TRBV24-1,TRBJ2-2,TGTGCCACCAGTGACCCGGGACAGACGAACACCGGGGAGCTGTTTTTT,CATSDPGQTNTGELFF
TRBD1,.,TRBV24-1,TRBJ2-5,TGTGCCACCAGTGAGGGACAGGGGGTGGAGACCCAGTACTTC,CATSEGQGVETQYF
.,.,TRBV27,TRBJ2-5,TGTGCCAGCAGTTTGGGCTTTTTAGAGACCCAGTACTTC,CASSLGFLETQYF
TRBD1,.,TRBV6-6,TRBJ2-2,TGTGCCAGCAGTCAGGACAGGGCTGTTACCGGGGAGCTGTTTTTT,CASSQDRAVTGELFF
.,.,TRBV11-2,TRBJ1-2,TGTGCCAGCAGCTTAGGATACGGGGACTATGGCTACACCTTC,CASSLGYGDYGYTF
.,.,TRBV6-5,TRBJ1-6,TGTGCCAGCAGACCGGGACATACAAATTCACCCCTCCACTTT,CASRPGHTNSPLHF
.,.,TRBV5-1,TRBJ2-7,TGCGCCAGCAGCCCGGTCCTCAACTCCTACGAGCAGTACTTC,CASSPVLNSYEQYF
.,.,TRBV11-3,TRBJ1-1,TGTGCCAGCAGCCGACAAGGGAGCAAAGCTTTCTTT,CASSRQGSKAFF
.,.,TRBV7-3,TRBJ1-1,TGTGCCAGCACCGCGACAGGTTCCGACACTGAAGCTTTCTTT,CASTATGSDTEAFF
TRBD2,few,TRBV20-1,TRBJ2-2,TGCAGTGCTAGTCCGCGGGGGGGATATTCCGGGGAGCTGTTTTTT,CSASPRGGYSGELFF
.,.,TRBV5-1,TRBJ1-2,TGCGCCAGCAGTTCGGCAGGGGAGTGGGATGGCTACACCTTC,CASSSAGEWDGYTF
.,.,TRBV18,TRBJ1-5,TGTGCCAGCTCACCCGCGGGGGGTAGAGATCAGCCCCAGCATTTT,CASSPAGGRDQPQHF
.,.,TRBV4-2,TRBJ1-2,TGTGCCAGCAGCCCCCGCGGGGGAACCACAAACTATGGCTACACCTTC,CASSPRGGTTNYGYTF
TRBD2,.,TRBV6-1,TRBJ2-1,TGTGCCAGCAGTGAGCGGGGACTAGCGGGGACCTCCTACAATGAGCAGTTCTTC,CASSERGLAGTSYNEQFF
.,.,TRBV28,TRBJ1-4,TGTGCCAGCAGTCCCGGAGACTTAACTAATGAAAAACTGTTTTTT,CASSPGDLTNEKLFF
TRBD1,.,TRBV6-5,TRBJ1-1,TGTGCCAGCAGCCCCCCGGACAGGGTGAACACTGAAGCTTTCTTT,CASSPPDRVNTEAFF
.,.,TRBV7-3,TRBJ2-6,TGTGCCAGCAGCTCCACAGGGTCAATGGTCTCTGGGGCCAACGTCCTGACTTTC,CASSSTGSMVSGANVLTF
.,.,TRBV6-5,TRBJ1-1,TGTGCCAGCATCCAGGGGCACACTGAAGCTTTCTTT,CASIQGHTEAFF
.,.,TRBV28,TRBJ1-1,TGTGCCAGCATACGCGGGGGCGCGGGGACTGAAGCTTTCTTT,CASIRGGAGTEAFF
.,.,TRBV7-7,TRBJ2-1,TGTGCTAGCAGCTTAGCCCCTAGCTCCTACAATGAGCAGTTCTTC,CASSLAPSSYNEQFF
.,.,TRBV7-8,TRBJ2-7,TGTGCCAGCAGCTTAGATAACAGGTTAGCGGTCGAGCAGTACTTC,CASSLDNRLAVEQYF
.,.,TRBV10-3,TRBJ1-1,TGTGCCATCAGTGAGACAGCAGGGGACAACACTGAAGCTTTCTTT,CAISETAGDNTEAFF